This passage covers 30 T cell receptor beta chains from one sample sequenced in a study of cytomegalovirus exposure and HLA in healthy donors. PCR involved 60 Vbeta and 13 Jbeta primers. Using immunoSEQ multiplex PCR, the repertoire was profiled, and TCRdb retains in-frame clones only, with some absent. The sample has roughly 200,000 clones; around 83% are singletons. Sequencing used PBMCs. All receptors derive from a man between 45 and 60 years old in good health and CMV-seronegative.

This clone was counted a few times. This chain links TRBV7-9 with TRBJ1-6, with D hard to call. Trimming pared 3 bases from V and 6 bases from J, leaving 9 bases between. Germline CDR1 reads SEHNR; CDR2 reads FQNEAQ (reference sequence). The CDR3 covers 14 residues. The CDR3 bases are TGTGCCAGCAGCTTGGCCGATATTAATTCACCCCTCCACTTT. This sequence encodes CASSLADINSPLHF.

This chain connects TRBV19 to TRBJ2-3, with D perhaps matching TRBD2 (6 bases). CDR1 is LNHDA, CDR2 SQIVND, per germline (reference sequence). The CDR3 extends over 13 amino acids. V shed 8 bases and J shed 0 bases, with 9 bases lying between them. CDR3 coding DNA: TGTGCCAGTCGGAGGGGAAGCACAGATACGCAGTATTTT. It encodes CASRRGSTDTQYF. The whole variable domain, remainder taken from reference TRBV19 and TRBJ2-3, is DGGITQSPKYLFRKEGQNVTLSCEQNLNHDAMYWYRQDPGQGLRLIYYSQIVNDFQKGDIAEGYSVSREKKESFPLTVTSAQKNPTAFYLCASRRGSTDTQYFGPGTRLTVL.

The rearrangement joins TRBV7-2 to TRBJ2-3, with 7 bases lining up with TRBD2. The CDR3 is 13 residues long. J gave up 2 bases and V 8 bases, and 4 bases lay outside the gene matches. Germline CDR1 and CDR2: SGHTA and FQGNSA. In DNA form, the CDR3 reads TGTGCCAGCTCCGGGACTAACACAGATACGCAGTATTTT. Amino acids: CASSGTNTDTQYF.

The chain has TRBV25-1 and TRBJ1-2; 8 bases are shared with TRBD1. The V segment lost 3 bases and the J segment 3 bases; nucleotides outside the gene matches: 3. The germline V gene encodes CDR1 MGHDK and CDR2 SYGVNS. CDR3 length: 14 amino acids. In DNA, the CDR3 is TGTGCCAGCAGTGACGTACAGGGGGACTATGGCTACACCTTC. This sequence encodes CASSDVQGDYGYTF.

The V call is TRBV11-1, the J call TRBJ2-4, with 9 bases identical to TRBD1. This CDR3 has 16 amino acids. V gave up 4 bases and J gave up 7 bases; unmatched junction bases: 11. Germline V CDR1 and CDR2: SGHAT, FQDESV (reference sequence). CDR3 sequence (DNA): TGTGCCAGCAGCTCCCGTACGGGACAGGGCTTGAACATTCAGTACTTC. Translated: CASSSRTGQGLNIQYF.

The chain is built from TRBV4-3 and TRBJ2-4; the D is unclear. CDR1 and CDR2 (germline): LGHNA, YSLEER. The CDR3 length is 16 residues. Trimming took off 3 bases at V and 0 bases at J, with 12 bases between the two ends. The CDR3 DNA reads TGCGCCAGCAGCCAGGGTACAGATTTAGCCAAAAACATTCAGTACTTC. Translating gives CASSQGTDLAKNIQYF.

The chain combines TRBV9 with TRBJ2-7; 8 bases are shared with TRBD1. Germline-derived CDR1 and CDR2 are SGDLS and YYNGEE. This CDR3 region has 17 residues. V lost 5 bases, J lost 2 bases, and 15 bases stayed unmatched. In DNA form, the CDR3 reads TGTGCCAGCAGAGAATTAAGGGACAGGCCGTACCCCTACGAGCAGTACTTC. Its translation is CASRELRDRPYPYEQYF.

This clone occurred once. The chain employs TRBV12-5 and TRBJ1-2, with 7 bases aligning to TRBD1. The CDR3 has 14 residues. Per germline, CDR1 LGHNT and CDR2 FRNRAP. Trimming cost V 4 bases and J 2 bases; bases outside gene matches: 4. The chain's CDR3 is CASGSETGNYGYTF. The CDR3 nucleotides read TGTGCTAGTGGTTCCGAGACAGGGAACTATGGCTACACCTTC.

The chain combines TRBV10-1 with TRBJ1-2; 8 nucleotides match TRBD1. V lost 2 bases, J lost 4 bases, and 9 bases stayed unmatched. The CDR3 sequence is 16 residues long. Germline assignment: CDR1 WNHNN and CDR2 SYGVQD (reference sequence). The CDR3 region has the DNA TGCGCCAGCAGTGAGCCGCCGGGACAGGACTTCTATGGCTACACCTTC. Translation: CASSEPPGQDFYGYTF.

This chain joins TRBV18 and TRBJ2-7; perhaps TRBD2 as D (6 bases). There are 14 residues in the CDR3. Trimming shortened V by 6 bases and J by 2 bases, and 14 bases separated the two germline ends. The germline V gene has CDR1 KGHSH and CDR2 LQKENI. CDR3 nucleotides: TGTGCCAGCTCCCGGGCGGAGGGACCCTACGAGCAGTACTTC. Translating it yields CASSRAEGPYEQYF. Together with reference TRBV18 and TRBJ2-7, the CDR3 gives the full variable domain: NAGVMQNPRHLVRRRGQEARLRCSPMKGHSHVYWYRQLPEEGLKFMVYLQKENIIDESGMPKERFSAEFPKEGPSILRIQQVVRGDSAAYFCASSRAEGPYEQYFGPGTRLTVT.

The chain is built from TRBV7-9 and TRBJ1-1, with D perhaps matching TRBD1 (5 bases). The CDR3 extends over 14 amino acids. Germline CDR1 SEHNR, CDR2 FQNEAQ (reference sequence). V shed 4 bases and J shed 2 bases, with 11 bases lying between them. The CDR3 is CASSSLGGNTEAFF. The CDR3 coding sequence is TGTGCCAGCAGCTCTTTGGGGGGTAACACTGAAGCTTTCTTT.

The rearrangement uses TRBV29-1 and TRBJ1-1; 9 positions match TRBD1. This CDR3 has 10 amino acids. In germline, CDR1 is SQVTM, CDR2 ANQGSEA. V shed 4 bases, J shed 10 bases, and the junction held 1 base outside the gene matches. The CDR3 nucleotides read TGCAGCGTTGGACAGGGGGGAGCTTTCTTT. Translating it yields CSVGQGGAFF.

This CDR3 is CASSHDRTYGYTF. CDR3 in DNA: TGTGCCAGCAGCCACGACAGGACGTATGGCTACACCTTC. This chain connects TRBV5-4 to TRBJ1-2; tentatively, D is TRBD1 (6 bases). Trimming removed 4 bases at V and 5 bases at J, with 12 bases between. CDR3 length: 13 amino acids. The germline V gene has CDR1 SGHNT and CDR2 YYREEE (reference sequence).

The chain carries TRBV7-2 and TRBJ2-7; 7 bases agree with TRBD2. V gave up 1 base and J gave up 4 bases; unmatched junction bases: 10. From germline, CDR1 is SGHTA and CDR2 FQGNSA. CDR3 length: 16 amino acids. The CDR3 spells CASSLGEAGLGYEQYF. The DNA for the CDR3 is TGTGCCAGCAGCTTAGGGGAAGCGGGACTTGGGTACGAGCAGTACTTC.

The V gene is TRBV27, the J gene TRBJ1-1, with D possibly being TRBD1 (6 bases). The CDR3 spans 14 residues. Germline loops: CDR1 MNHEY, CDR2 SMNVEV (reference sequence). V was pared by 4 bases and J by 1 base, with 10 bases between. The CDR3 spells CASSSRRGNTEAFF. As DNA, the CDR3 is TGTGCCAGCAGTTCGCGCAGGGGGAACACTGAAGCTTTCTTT.

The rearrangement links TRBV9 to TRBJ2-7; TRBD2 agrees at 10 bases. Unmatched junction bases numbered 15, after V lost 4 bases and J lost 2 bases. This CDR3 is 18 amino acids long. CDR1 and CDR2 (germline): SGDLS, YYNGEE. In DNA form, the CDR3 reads TGTGCCAGCAGCCCTCGTCCGGAGCGGGGGGGCCGGACCTACGAGCAGTACTTC. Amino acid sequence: CASSPRPERGGRTYEQYF.

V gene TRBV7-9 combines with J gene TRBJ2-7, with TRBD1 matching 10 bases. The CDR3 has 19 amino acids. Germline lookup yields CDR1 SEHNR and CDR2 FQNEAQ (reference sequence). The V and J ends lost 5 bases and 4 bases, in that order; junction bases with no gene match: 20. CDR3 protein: CASSVGTGETLTTLYEQYF. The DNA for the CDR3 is TGTGCCAGCAGCGTAGGGACAGGGGAAACCTTAACCACCTTATACGAGCAGTACTTC.

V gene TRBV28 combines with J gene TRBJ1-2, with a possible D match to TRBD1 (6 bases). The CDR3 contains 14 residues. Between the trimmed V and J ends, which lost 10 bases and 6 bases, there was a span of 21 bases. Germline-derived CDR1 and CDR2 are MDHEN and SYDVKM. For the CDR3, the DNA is TGTGCCACCTCCCCTGGGACGGGGGGCGATGGCTACACCTTC. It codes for CATSPGTGGDGYTF.

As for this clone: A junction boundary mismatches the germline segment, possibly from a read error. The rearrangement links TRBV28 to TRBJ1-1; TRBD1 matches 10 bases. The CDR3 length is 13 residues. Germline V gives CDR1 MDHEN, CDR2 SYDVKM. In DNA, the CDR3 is TGTGCCAGCAGTTCGTCCCGGGACAGGGGTCGGGACTTT. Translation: CASSSSRDRGRDF. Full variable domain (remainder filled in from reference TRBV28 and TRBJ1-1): DVKVTQSSRYLVKRTGEKVFLECVQDMDHENMFWYRQDPGLGLRLIYFSYDVKMKEKGDIPEGYSVSREKKERFSLILESASTNQTSMYLCASSSSRDRGRDFGQGTRLTVV.

CDR3 in amino acids: CASSGGTSYEQYF. The CDR3 coding sequence is TGTGCCAGCAGCGGCGGAACCTCCTACGAGCAGTACTTC. The rearrangement links TRBV6-1 to TRBJ2-7, with no clear D. The CDR3 is 13 amino acids. In germline, CDR1 is MNHNS, CDR2 SASEGT. Trimming cost V 6 bases and J 0 bases, with 9 bases left between them.

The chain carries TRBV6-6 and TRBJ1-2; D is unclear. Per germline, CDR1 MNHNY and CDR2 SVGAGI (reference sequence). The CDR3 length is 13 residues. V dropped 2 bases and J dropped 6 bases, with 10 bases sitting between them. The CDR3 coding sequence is TGTGCCAGCAGTTACCTGGGCTCGGATGGCTACACCTTC. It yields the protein CASSYLGSDGYTF.

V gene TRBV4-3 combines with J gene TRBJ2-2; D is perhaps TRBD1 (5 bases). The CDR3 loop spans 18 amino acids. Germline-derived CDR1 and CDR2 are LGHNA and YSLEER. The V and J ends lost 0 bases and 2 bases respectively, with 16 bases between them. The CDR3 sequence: CASSQDSRFRANTGELFF. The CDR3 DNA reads TGCGCCAGCAGCCAAGATTCTCGGTTCAGGGCTAACACCGGGGAGCTGTTTTTT.

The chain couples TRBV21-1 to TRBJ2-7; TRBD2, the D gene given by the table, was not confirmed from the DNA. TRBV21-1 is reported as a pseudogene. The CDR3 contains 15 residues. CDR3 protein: CASSSKRESSYEQYF. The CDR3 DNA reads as TGTGCCAGCAGCAGCAAGCGGGAGAGCTCCTACGAGCAGTACTTC.

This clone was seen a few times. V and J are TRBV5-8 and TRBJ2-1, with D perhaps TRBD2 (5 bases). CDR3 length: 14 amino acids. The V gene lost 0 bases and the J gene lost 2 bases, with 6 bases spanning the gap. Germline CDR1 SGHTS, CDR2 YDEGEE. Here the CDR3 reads CASSLAGTYNEQFF. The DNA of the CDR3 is TGTGCCAGCAGCTTGGCGGGGACCTACAATGAGCAGTTCTTC. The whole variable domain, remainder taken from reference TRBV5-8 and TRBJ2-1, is EAGVTQSPTHLIKTRGQQATLRCSPISGHTSVYWYQQALGLGLQFLLWYDEGEERNRGNFPPRFSGRQFPNYSSELNVNALELEDSALYLCASSLAGTYNEQFFGPGTRLTVL.

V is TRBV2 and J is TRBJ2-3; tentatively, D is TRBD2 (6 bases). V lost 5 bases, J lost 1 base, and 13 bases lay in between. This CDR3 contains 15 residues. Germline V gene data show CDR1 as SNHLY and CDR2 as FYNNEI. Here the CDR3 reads CASSSIGTGTDTQYF. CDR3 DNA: TGTGCCAGCAGTTCCATCGGGACTGGCACAGATACGCAGTATTTT.

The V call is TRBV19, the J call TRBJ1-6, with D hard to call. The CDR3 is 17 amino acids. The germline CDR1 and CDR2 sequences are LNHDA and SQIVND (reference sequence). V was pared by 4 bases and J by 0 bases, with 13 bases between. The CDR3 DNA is TGTGCCAGTAGTAGAGGGCACGGGAGCTCCTATAATTCACCCCTCCACTTT. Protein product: CASSRGHGSSYNSPLHF.

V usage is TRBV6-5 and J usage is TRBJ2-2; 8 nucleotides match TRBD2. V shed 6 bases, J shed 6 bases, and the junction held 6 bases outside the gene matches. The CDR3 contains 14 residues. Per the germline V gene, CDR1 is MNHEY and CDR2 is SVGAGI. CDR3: CASRNPGGAGELFF. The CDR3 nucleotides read TGTGCCAGCAGGAACCCGGGGGGGGCCGGGGAGCTGTTTTTT.

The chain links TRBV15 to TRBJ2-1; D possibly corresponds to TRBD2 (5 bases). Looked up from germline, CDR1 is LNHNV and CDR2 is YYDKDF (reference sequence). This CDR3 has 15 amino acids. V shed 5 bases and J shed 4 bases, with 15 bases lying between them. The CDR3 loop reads CATSARTLFYNEQFF. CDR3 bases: TGTGCCACCAGCGCGCGGACTCTTTTTTACAATGAGCAGTTCTTC.

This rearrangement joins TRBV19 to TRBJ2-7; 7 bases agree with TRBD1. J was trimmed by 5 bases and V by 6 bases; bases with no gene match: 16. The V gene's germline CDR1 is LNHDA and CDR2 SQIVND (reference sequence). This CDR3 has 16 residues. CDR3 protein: CASSPISRARGNEQYF. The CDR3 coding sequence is TGTGCCAGTAGCCCCATAAGTCGGGCCAGGGGGAACGAGCAGTACTTC.

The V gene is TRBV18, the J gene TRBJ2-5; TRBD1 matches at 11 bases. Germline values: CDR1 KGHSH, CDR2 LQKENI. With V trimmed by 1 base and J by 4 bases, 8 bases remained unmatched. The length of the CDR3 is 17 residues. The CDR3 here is CASSPLQGQGDGETQYF. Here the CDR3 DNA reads TGTGCCAGCTCACCACTACAGGGACAGGGGGACGGAGAGACCCAGTACTTC.